The clone carrying this T cell receptor beta chain was found many times. The antigen remains unidentified. This specimen belongs to a study of T cells after yellow fever vaccination. Study observations and caveats: The booster response re-showed most primary clones: approximately 95% CD4, more than 80% CD8. Clonotypes shared by both compartments, CD4 and CD8, made up a small share. Contaminants from the bulk population, in the form of abundant clonotypes, could be found in FACS-sorted repertoires.

One entry per CDR3 protein results from TCRdb running MiXCR on the 5' RACE reads. The sample consists of hundreds of thousands of distinct CDR3 sequences, around 8.1% of them appearing once. The CDR3 is 13 residues long. Trimming left V 0 bases short and J 7 bases short, with 6 bases between. The rearrangement uses TRBV12-3 or TRBV12-4 and TRBJ2-2, with no clear D. The material was PBMCs, obtained about 41 days after the first yellow fever vaccination. This receptor was obtained from a man between 18 and 35 years old who received the YFV17D yellow fever vaccine. CDR3 coding DNA: TGTGCCAGCAGTTTAGCGAATTTCGGGGAGCTGTTTTTT. As protein: CASSLANFGELFF.